This record concerns one T cell receptor beta chain sequence. These data are taken from a study of blood T cells in healthy people across ages. The CDR3 is 14 amino acids. From germline, CDR1 is SGHRS and CDR2 YFSETQ. Trimming cost V 7 bases and J 6 bases, with 19 bases left between them. Then a second PCR, running roughly 7 to 11 cycles, was carried out with a sample-barcoded 5' primer and a J-beta primer mix. With 12 random nucleotides, a template-switch adaptor tagged each individual cDNA molecule. Using its own MiXCR run on the 5' RACE reads, TCRdb lists one record per CDR3 protein. The sample yields under 1,100,000 distinct CDR3 sequences, around 25% seen once. The same sample was also used in a study of T cells of mothers and their children. As reported in that work: Nine systemically healthy Caucasian donors: three mothers, six children. Similar effects of thymic selection on TCR recombination output were recorded in related and unrelated pairs. Related mother-child pairs shared marginally more repertoire than unrelated pairs, though not significantly.

The gene calls are TRBV5-1 and TRBJ1-2, with a weak D call TRBD1 (6 bases). The TCR was taken from a girl aged 2 to 10 in good health. Sequencing used blood. The CDR3 sequence is CASGDWDNLDGYTF. The CDR3 DNA reads as TGCGCCAGCGGGGACTGGGACAATCTGGATGGCTACACCTTC.